These 25 T cell receptor beta chains were sequenced from one sample in a study of blood T cells in healthy people across ages. PCR was performed a second time for about 7 to 11 cycles using a sample-barcoded 5' primer and a J-beta primer mix. TCRdb reprocessed the 5' RACE reads via MiXCR and lists one record per CDR3 protein. The sample lists 920,000 or so distinct CDR3 sequences; under 45% were seen once. Material: blood. The receptors derive from a woman aged 55-70 years in good health.

This chain connects TRBV3-1 to TRBJ2-4; D uncertain. The CDR3 runs 16 residues. V gave up 4 bases and J gave up 0 bases, with 13 bases separating them. The germline gives CDR1 LGHDT, CDR2 YNNKEL (reference sequence). Here the CDR3 DNA reads TGTGCCAGCAGCCTCAACCCCGGGTTAGCCAAAAACATTCAGTACTTC. Its protein is CASSLNPGLAKNIQYF.

V and J are TRBV7-2 and TRBJ2-1, with TRBD2 matching over 8 bases. This CDR3 spans 15 amino acids. V lost 7 bases and J lost 12; bases outside the gene matches: 17. Germline V gene lookup returns CDR1 SGHTA and CDR2 FQGNSA. CDR3 residues: CASTAAGDFRSGQFF. The CDR3 DNA reads TGTGCCAGCACCGCAGCGGGAGATTTCCGCTCCGGGCAGTTCTTC.

The chain uses TRBV5-1 and TRBJ2-5; 11 nucleotides match TRBD2. The CDR3 is 15 residues long. Germline CDR1 and CDR2: SGHRS and YFSETQ. The ends lost 4 bases at V and 3 bases at J; junction bases unmatched: 5. This CDR3 is CASSLGTSGEETQYF. For the CDR3, the DNA is TGCGCCAGCAGCCTCGGGACTAGCGGAGAAGAGACCCAGTACTTC.

This clonotype was seen ten or more times. The junction and the germline gene differ at one end; a read error may be behind it. The chain has TRBV5-1 and TRBJ2-3; possible D gene TRBD2, 5 bases. CDR1 is SGHRS and CDR2 is YFSETQ in the germline V gene. This CDR3 has 14 residues. The CDR3 sequence is CASSLVASTDTQYF. CDR3 nucleotide sequence: TGTGCCAGCAGCTTAGTAGCGTCCACGGATACGCAGTATTTT.

Notes on this clonotype: The junction does not match germline at one end; this may be a read error. The rearrangement links TRBV29-1 to TRBJ2-7; 9 bases are shared with TRBD2. Germline V gene data show CDR1 as SQVTM and CDR2 as ANQGSEA. The CDR3 covers 13 residues. This CDR3 is CSVEDWTSAERYF. The DNA for the CDR3 is TGCAGCGTTGAAGATTGGACTAGCGCCGAGCGGTACTTC.

CDR3 sequence: CSAAGDRDYNEQYF. The CDR3 DNA reads TGCAGTGCTGCGGGGGACAGGGACTACAATGAGCAGTACTTC. The chain couples TRBV20-1 to TRBJ2-1; 9 bases align to TRBD1. The end of the DNA fits TRBJ2-7 better, so the J call may be wrong. The CDR3 is 14 residues long. Germline assignment: CDR1 DFQATT and CDR2 SNEGSKA (reference sequence).

The chain is built from TRBV10-3 and TRBJ2-7; 10 bases are shared with TRBD1. Germline loops: CDR1 ENHRY, CDR2 SYGVKD. V trimming: 4 bases; J trimming: 5 bases; junction bases outside the gene matches: 8. The CDR3 is 15 amino acids. DNA of the CDR3: TGTGCCATCAGTGTTGGGACAGGGGAGATCGACGAGCAGTACTTC. Protein sequence: CAISVGTGEIDEQYF.

The gene calls are TRBV19 and TRBJ2-5; D may be TRBD1 (6 bases). The DNA end is more similar to TRBJ2-7, so the J call may be wrong. The CDR3 has 13 residues. Germline V lookup: CDR1 LNHDA, CDR2 SQIVND (reference sequence). The CDR3 DNA reads TGTGCCAGTAGTCTCGGGACATACTACGAGCAGTACTTC. Residues: CASSLGTYYEQYF.

This clonotype showed up just a few times. CDR3 loop: CSARGDRVKTQYF. The CDR3 nucleotides are TGCAGTGCTAGAGGGGACAGGGTTAAGACCCAGTACTTC. The chain joins TRBV20-1 to TRBJ2-5; 9 bases are a match to TRBD1. The germline V gene encodes CDR1 DFQATT and CDR2 SNEGSKA (reference sequence). The V segment lost 1 base and the J segment 6 bases; nucleotides outside the gene matches: 3. This CDR3 is built from 13 residues.

The rearrangement joins TRBV10-3 to TRBJ1-5, with D unclear. Trimming cost V 6 bases and J 5 bases, with 14 bases left between them. The germline V gene encodes CDR1 ENHRY and CDR2 SYGVKD. The CDR3 spans 14 residues. This CDR3 reads CAIRAPGEDQPQHF. In nucleotides, the CDR3 is TGTGCCATCAGAGCCCCCGGGGAAGATCAGCCCCAGCATTTT.

The V and J genes are TRBV11-2 and TRBJ2-3; D remains unclear. This CDR3 contains 13 residues. Germline CDR1 SGHAT, CDR2 FQNNGV. Trimming cost V 5 bases and J 5 bases, with 11 bases left between them. DNA of the CDR3: TGTGCCAGCAGCGTACCGGTTCTAGATACGCAGTATTTT. Its translation is CASSVPVLDTQYF.

The chain combines TRBV12-3 or TRBV12-4 with TRBJ2-7; possible D gene TRBD1, 6 bases. The CDR3 contains 15 residues. Deletions cut 3 bases from V and 3 bases from J, with 15 bases between. The CDR3: CASSFRQAGFYEQYF. The CDR3 coding sequence is TGTGCCAGCAGTTTCCGACAGGCGGGCTTCTACGAGCAGTACTTC.

This clonotype showed up many times. The chain links TRBV6-5 to TRBJ1-1; no clear D. CDR3 size: 15 residues. V gave up 6 bases and J gave up 4 bases, with 18 bases separating them. Germline V CDR1 and CDR2: MNHEY, SVGAGI. The CDR3 sequence is CASSPSSGGSTEAFF. The CDR3 nucleotides read TGTGCCAGCAGCCCGAGTTCGGGTGGGAGCACTGAAGCTTTCTTT.

This clonotype was found a few times. The gene calls are TRBV15 and TRBJ2-7, with D perhaps matching TRBD2 (5 bases). This CDR3 has 15 residues. V was pared by 3 bases and J by 0 bases, with 12 bases between. Germline V gives CDR1 LNHNV, CDR2 YYDKDF (reference sequence). As DNA, the CDR3 is TGTGCCACCAGCAGGGAAAAGCGGTTCTCCTACGAGCAGTACTTC. Amino acid sequence: CATSREKRFSYEQYF.

The V call is TRBV9, the J call TRBJ2-4, with TRBD1 identical over 9 bases. This CDR3 region has 17 residues. Germline CDR1 is SGDLS and CDR2 is YYNGEE. Losses at the gene ends were 5 bases for V and 0 bases for J; bases not matched to a gene: 9. The CDR3 is CASSASQGAGAKNIQYF. The CDR3 DNA follows: TGTGCCAGCAGTGCCTCACAGGGGGCCGGAGCCAAAAACATTCAGTACTTC.

This clonotype showed up just a few times. V gene TRBV20-1 combines with J gene TRBJ2-6; no reliable D call. V lost 1 base, J lost 0 bases, and 10 bases lay in between. The CDR3 has 16 residues. Germline lookup yields CDR1 DFQATT and CDR2 SNEGSKA (reference sequence). CDR3 DNA sequence: TGCAGTGCTAGAGCCAAATCTATCTCTGGGGCCAACGTCCTGACTTTC. Its translation is CSARAKSISGANVLTF.

V is TRBV29-1 and J is TRBJ1-4; D uncertain. Trimming shortened V by 5 bases and J by 7 bases, and 8 bases separated the two germline ends. Germline lookup yields CDR1 SQVTM and CDR2 ANQGSEA. The CDR3 extends over 11 amino acids. The CDR3 DNA sequence: TGCAGCGTTTCCTCCCGTGAAAAACTGTTTTTT. Translated: CSVSSREKLFF.

This chain uses TRBV7-2 with TRBJ1-1, with D possibly matching TRBD1 (6 bases). Trimming removed 1 base from V and 2 bases from J, with 11 bases in between. The germline V gene encodes CDR1 SGHTA and CDR2 FQGNSA. The CDR3 runs 15 residues. The CDR3 protein is CASSLVGGSNTEAFF. In DNA form, the CDR3 reads TGTGCCAGCAGCTTAGTTGGGGGCTCCAACACTGAAGCTTTCTTT.

The chain uses TRBV11-2 and TRBJ2-3; possible D gene TRBD2, 6 bases. CDR3 length equals 14 residues. The V end was cut by 6 bases, the J end by 5 bases, with 15 bases between. Per germline, CDR1 SGHAT and CDR2 FQNNGV. CDR3 sequence reads: CASSRLGTGDTQYF. In nucleotides, the CDR3 is TGTGCCAGCAGTAGACTAGGGACCGGAGATACGCAGTATTTT.

This chain connects TRBV7-9 to TRBJ2-7; D unresolved. V dropped 8 bases and J dropped 7 bases, with 21 bases sitting between them. The CDR3 is 14 residues long. The germline V gene encodes CDR1 SEHNR and CDR2 FQNEAQ (reference sequence). The CDR3 sequence: CASGSDGMGTEQYF. In DNA, the CDR3 is TGTGCCAGCGGGTCAGATGGAATGGGTACAGAGCAGTACTTC.

This clonotype was counted a few times. V is TRBV29-1 and J is TRBJ2-3; D is perhaps TRBD2 (5 bases). Trimming stripped 3 bases from V and 14 bases from J, with 6 bases between. This CDR3 comprises 8 residues. Germline CDR1 is SQVTM and CDR2 is ANQGSEA. CDR3 sequence (DNA): TGCAGCGTTGACGGAGGGTATTTT. It yields the protein CSVDGGYF.

This clonotype was counted only a few times. The chain has TRBV7-2 and TRBJ2-1, with no clear D. Trimming took 3 bases from V and 13 from J, leaving 16 bases between them. Germline loops: CDR1 SGHTA, CDR2 FQGNSA. The CDR3 length is 13 residues. This chain's CDR3 is CASSFGGQETQFF. The CDR3 DNA reads as TGTGCCAGCAGCTTCGGCGGTCAAGAGACCCAGTTCTTC.

In DNA form, the CDR3 reads TGTGCCAGCAGCCGATATGGGACTACCATCTCGGGAGAGACCCAGTACTTC. It specifies CASSRYGTTISGETQYF. This sequence joins TRBV4-2 and TRBJ2-5; 7 bases match TRBD2. This CDR3 is 17 amino acids long. Germline-derived CDR1 and CDR2 are LGHNA and YNFKEQ. The V segment lost 4 bases and the J segment 4 bases; nucleotides outside the gene matches: 15.

About this clonotype: The junction differs from germline at one of its ends, possibly a read error. V gene TRBV10-3 combines with J gene TRBJ1-2; perhaps TRBD1 as D (5 bases). CDR3 length equals 13 residues. Germline V lookup: CDR1 ENHRY, CDR2 SYGVKD. The CDR3 protein is CTIGAGEGYGYTF. CDR3 nucleotide sequence: TGTACCATCGGAGCGGGGGAAGGGTATGGCTACACCTTC.

The rearrangement links TRBV5-1 to TRBJ2-4, with 11 bases aligning to TRBD2. This CDR3 has 14 amino acids. V dropped 5 bases and J dropped 13; count of bases not matched to a gene: 11. Germline CDR1 SGHRS, CDR2 YFSETQ. The CDR3 sequence: CASSTSSGRLEQYF. CDR3 coding DNA: TGCGCCAGCAGTACTTCTAGCGGGAGGCTTGAGCAGTACTTC.